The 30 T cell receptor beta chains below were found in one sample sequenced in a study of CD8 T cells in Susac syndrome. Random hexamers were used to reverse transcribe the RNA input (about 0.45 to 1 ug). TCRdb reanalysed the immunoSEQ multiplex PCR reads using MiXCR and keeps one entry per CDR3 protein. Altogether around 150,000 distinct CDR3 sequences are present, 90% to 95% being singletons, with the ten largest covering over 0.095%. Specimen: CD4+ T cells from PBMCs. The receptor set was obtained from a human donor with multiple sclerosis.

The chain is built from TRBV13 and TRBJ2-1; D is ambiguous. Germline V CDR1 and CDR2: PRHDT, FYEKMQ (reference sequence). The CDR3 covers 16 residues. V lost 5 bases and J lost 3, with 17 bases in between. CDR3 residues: CASSTGTLTIYNEQFF. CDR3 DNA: TGTGCCAGCAGCACGGGTACACTAACTATCTACAATGAGCAGTTCTTC.

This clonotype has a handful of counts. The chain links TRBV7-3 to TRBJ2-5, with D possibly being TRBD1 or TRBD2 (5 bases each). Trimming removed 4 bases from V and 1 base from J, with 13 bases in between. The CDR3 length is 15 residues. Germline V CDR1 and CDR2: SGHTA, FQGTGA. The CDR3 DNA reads TGTGCCAGCAGCTCCAACCCAGGGACCCAAGAGACCCAGTACTTC. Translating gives CASSSNPGTQETQYF.

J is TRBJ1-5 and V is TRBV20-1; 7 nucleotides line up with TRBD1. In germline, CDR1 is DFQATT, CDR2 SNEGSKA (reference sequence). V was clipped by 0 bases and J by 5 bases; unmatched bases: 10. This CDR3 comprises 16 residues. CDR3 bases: TGCAGTGCTAGAGAAGTGAGAGACAGGGTCGATCAGCCCCAGCATTTT. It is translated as CSAREVRDRVDQPQHF.

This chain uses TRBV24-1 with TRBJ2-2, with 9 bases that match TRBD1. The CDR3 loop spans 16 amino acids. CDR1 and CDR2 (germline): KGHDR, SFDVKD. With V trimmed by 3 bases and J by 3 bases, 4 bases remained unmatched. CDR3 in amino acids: CATSDNRGRDTGELFF. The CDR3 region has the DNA TGTGCCACCAGTGATAACAGGGGGCGCGACACCGGGGAGCTGTTTTTT.

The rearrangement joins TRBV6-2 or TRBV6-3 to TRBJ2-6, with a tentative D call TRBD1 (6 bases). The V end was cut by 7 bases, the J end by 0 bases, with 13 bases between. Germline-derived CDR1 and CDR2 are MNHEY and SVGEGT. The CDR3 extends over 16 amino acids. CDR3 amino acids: CASKRTASSGANVLTF. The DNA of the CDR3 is TGTGCCAGCAAGAGGACAGCCAGCTCTGGGGCCAACGTCCTGACTTTC.

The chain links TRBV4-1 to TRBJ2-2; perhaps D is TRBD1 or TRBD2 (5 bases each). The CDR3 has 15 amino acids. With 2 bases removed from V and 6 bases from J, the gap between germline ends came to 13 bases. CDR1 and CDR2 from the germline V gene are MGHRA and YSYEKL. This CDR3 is CASSQTGTLAGELFF. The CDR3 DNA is TGCGCCAGCAGCCAAACCGGGACGCTGGCCGGGGAGCTGTTTTTT.

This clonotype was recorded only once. CDR3 sequence reads: CATQGQTYEQYF. For the CDR3, the DNA is TGTGCCACCCAGGGACAGACCTACGAGCAGTACTTC. The chain uses TRBV6-2 or TRBV6-3 and TRBJ2-7, with 7 bases that match TRBD1. The CDR3 sequence is 12 residues long. The germline CDR1 and CDR2 sequences are MNHEY and SVGEGT. J lost 2 bases, V lost 10 bases, and 5 bases had no gene match.

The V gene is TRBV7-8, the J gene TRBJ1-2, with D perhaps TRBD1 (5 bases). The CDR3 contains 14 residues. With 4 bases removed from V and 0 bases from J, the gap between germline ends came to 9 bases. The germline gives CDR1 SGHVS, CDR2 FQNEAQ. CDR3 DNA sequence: TGTGCCAGCAGCTCCAGGGAGGCTAACTATGGCTACACCTTC. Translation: CASSSREANYGYTF.

CDR3 sequence reads: CSVGQSDTEAFF. DNA of the CDR3: TGCAGCGTAGGACAATCGGACACTGAAGCTTTCTTT. This chain joins TRBV29-1 and TRBJ1-1, with a weak D call TRBD1 (5 bases). CDR1 is SQVTM and CDR2 is ANQGSEA in the germline V gene. The CDR3 runs 12 residues. V was shortened by 6 bases and J by 3 bases, with 11 bases between the two germline ends.

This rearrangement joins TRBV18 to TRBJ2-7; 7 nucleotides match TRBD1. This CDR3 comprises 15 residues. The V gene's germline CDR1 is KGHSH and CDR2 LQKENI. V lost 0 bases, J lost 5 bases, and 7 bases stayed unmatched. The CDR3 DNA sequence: TGTGCCAGCTCACCACCGACAGGGTTTGGGGACGAGCAGTACTTC. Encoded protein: CASSPPTGFGDEQYF.

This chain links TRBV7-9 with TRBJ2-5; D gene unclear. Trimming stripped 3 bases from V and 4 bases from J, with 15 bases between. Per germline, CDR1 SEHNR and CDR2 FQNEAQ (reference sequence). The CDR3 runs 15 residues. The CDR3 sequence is CASSFKVGYGETQYF. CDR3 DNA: TGTGCCAGCAGCTTCAAGGTTGGGTACGGAGAGACCCAGTACTTC. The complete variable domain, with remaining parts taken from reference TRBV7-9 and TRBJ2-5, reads DTGVSQNPRHKITKRGQNVTFRCDPISEHNRLYWYRQTLGQGPEFLTYFQNEAQLEKSRLLSDRFSAERPKGSFSTLEIQRTEQGDSAMYLCASSFKVGYGETQYFGPGTRLLVL.

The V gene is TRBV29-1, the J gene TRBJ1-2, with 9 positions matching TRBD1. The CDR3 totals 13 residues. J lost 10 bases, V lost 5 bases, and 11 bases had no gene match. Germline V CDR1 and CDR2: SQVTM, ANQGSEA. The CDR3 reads CSVQGGTGLDYTF. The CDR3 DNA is TGCAGCGTTCAGGGAGGGACAGGGCTTGACTACACCTTC. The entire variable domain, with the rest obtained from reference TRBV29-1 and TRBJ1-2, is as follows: SAVISQKPSRDICQRGTSLTIQCQVDSQVTMMFWYRQQPGQSLTLIATANQGSEATYESGFVIDKFPISRPNLTFSTLTVSNMSPEDSSIYLCSVQGGTGLDYTFGSGTRLTVV.

In DNA, the CDR3 is TGCAGCGTTGAAGGGCTAGCTAGCGGGGGTAATGAGCAGTTCTTC. Translating it yields CSVEGLASGGNEQFF. This chain joins TRBV29-1 and TRBJ2-1, with TRBD2 matching over 10 bases. Germline CDR1 SQVTM, CDR2 ANQGSEA. Germline trimming cut 1 base from V and 7 bases from J; bases unmatched to any gene: 7. The CDR3 loop spans 15 amino acids.

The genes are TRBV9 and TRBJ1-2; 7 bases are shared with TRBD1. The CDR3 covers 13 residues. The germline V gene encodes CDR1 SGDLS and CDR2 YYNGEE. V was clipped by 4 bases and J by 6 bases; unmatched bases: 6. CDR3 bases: TGTGCCAGCAGCTCAAGGGGGCGGGATGGCTACACCTTC. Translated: CASSSRGRDGYTF. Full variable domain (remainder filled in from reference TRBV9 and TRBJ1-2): DSGVTQTPKHLITATGQRVTLRCSPRSGDLSVYWYQQSLDQGLQFLIQYYNGEERAKGNILERFSAQQFPDLHSELNLSSLELGDSALYFCASSSRGRDGYTFGSGTRLTVV.

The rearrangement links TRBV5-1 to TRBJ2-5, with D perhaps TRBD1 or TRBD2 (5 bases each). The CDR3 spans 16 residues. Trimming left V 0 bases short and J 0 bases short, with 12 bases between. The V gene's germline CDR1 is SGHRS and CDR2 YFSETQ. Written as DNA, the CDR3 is TGCGCCAGCAGCTTGGAGGGGACCCTGTACCAAGAGACCCAGTACTTC. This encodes CASSLEGTLYQETQYF.

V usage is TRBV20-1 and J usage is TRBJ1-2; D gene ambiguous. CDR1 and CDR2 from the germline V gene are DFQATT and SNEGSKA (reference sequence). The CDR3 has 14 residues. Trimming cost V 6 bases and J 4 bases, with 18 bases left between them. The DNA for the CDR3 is TGCAGTGCCCCTAAACCCTTAACGGGCTATGGCTACACCTTC. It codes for CSAPKPLTGYGYTF.

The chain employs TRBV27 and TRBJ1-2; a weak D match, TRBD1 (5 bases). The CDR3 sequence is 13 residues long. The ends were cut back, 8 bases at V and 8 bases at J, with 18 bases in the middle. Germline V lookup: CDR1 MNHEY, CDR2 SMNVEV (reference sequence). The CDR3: CASGRGPAWGYTF. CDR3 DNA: TGTGCCAGCGGCCGGGGCCCCGCATGGGGCTACACCTTC.

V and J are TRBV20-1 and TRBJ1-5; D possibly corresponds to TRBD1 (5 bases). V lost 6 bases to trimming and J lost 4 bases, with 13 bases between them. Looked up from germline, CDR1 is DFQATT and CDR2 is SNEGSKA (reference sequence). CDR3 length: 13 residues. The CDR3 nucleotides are TGCAGTGCCCCTAGGGACCTTAATCAGCCCCAGCATTTT. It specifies CSAPRDLNQPQHF.

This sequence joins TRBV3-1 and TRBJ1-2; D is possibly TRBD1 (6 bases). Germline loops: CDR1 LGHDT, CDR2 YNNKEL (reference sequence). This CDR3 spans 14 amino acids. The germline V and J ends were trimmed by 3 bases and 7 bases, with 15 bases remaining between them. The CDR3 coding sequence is TGTGCCAGCAGCCACGGGGGGCGCAGGGGTGGCTACACCTTC. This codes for CASSHGGRRGGYTF.

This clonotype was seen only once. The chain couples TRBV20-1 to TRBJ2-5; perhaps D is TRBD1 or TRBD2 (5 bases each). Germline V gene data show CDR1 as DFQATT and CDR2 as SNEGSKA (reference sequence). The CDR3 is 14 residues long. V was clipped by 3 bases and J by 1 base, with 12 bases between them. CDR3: CSARRGNSQETQYF. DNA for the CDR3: TGCAGTGCTAGGAGGGGTAATTCCCAAGAGACCCAGTACTTC.

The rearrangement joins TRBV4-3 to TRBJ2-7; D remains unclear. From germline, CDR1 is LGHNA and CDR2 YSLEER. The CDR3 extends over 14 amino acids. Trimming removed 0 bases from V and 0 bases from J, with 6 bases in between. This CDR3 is CASSQDLHSYEQYF. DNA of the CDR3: TGCGCCAGCAGCCAAGATCTGCACTCCTACGAGCAGTACTTC.

The CDR3 DNA is TGCAGTGCCCCGGGGACCACAGATACGCAGTATTTT. Amino acids: CSAPGTTDTQYF. V is TRBV20-1 and J is TRBJ2-3, with D perhaps assigned TRBD1 or TRBD2 (5 bases each). Germline-derived CDR1 and CDR2 are DFQATT and SNEGSKA (reference sequence). Trimming left V 6 bases short and J 2 bases short, with 9 bases between. The CDR3 consists of 12 residues.

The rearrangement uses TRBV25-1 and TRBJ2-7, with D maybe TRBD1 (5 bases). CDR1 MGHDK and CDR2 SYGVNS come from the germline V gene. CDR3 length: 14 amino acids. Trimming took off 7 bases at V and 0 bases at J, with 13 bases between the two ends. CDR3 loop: CASKDKPPSYEQYF. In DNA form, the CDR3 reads TGTGCCAGCAAGGACAAGCCCCCCTCCTACGAGCAGTACTTC.

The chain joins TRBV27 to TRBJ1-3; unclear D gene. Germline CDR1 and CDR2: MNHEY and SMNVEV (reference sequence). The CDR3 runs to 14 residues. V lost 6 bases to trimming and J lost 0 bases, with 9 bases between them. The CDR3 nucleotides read TGTGCCAGCAGGGACGTTAACTCTGGAAACACCATATATTTT. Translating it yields CASRDVNSGNTIYF.

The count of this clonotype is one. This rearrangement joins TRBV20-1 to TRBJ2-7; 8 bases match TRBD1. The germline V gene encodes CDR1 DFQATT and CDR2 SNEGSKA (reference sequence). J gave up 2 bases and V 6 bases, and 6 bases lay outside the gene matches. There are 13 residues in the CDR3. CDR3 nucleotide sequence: TGCAGTGCGGAAGGACAGGGAACCTACGAGCAGTACTTC. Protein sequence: CSAEGQGTYEQYF.

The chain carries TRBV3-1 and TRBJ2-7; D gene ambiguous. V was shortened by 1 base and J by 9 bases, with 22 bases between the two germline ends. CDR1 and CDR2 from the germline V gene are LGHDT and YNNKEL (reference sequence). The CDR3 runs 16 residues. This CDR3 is CASSQGVRYSSVGQYF. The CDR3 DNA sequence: TGTGCCAGCAGCCAAGGGGTACGATACAGCTCCGTCGGGCAGTACTTC.

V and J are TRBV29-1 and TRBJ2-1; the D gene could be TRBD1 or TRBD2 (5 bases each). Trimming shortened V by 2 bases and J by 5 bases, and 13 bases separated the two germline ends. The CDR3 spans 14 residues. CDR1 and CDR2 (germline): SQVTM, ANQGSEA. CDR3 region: CSVERPGPDNEQFF. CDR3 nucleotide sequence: TGCAGCGTTGAACGGCCGGGGCCTGACAATGAGCAGTTCTTC.

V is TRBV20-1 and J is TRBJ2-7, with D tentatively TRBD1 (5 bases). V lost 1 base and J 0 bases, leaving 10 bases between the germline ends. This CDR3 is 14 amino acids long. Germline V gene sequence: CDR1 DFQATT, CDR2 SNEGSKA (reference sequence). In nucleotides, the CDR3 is TGCAGTGCTAGAGGCGACAGAACCTCCTACGAGCAGTACTTC. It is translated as CSARGDRTSYEQYF.

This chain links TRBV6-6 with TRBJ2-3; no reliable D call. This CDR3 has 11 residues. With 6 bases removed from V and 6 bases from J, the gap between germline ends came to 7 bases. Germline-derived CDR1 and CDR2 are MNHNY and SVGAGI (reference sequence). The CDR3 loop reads CASRLYDTQYF. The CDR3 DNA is TGTGCCAGCAGACTCTATGATACGCAGTATTTT.

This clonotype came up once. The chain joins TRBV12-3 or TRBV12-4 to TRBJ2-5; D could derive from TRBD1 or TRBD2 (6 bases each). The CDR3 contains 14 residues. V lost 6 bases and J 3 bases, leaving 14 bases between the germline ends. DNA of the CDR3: TGTGCCAGCAGCGGGGGCACGGGGAAAGAGACCCAGTACTTC. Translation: CASSGGTGKETQYF.